This note documents a single T cell receptor (beta chain) sequence. Antigen unknown. Assay used: immunoSEQ multiplex PCR; TCRdb lists only in-frame clones, some missing. This repertoire shows about 29,000 clones, approximately 80% found once; its top ten account for approximately 7.6%. Documented time point: week 23, last vaccination. What each vaccine dose contained was 300 ug of mutant IDH1 20-mer peptide, accompanied by topical imiquimod. This entry comes from a study of a mutant IDH1 vaccine in newly diagnosed glioma. Germline CDR1 reads SGHNT; CDR2 reads YYREEE (reference sequence). Deletions cut 1 base from V and 4 bases from J, with 8 bases between. CDR3 size: 13 residues.

The chain couples TRBV5-4 to TRBJ1-1, with D possibly matching TRBD1 (5 bases). This TCR derives from a woman aged 18-29 years with glioma. The material was PBMCs, obtained from a glioma patient whose treatment included an IDH1 peptide vaccine. The CDR3 protein is CASSLWGSTEAFF. Here the CDR3 DNA reads TGTGCCAGCAGCTTGTGGGGGTCCACTGAAGCTTTCTTT.